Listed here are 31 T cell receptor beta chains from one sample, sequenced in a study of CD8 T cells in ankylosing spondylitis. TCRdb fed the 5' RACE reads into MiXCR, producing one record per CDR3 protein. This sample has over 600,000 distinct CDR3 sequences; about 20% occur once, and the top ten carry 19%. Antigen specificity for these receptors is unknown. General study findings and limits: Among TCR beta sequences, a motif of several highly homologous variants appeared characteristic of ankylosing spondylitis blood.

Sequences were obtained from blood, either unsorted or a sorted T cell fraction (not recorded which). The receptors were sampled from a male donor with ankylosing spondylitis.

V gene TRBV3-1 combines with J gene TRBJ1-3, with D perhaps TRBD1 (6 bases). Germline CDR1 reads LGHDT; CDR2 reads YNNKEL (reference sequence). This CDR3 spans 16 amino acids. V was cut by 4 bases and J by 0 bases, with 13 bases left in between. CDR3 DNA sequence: TGTGCCAGCAGCCCCCGACAGGCCCTCTCTGGAAACACCATATATTTT. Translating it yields CASSPRQALSGNTIYF.

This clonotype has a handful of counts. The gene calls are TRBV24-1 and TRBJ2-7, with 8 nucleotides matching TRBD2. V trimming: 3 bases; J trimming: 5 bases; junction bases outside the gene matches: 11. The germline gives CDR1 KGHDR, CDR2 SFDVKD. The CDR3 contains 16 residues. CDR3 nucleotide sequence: TGTGCCACCAGTGATCCGAGCGGGAGCAGTATCGACGAGCAGTACTTC. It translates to CATSDPSGSSIDEQYF.

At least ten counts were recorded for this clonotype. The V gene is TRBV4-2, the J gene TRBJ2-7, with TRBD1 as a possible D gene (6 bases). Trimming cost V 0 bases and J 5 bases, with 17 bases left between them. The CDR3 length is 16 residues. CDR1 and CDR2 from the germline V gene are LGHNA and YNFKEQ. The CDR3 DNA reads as TGTGCCAGCAGCCAAGATCCGGCAGGGGCAGCCCACGAGCAGTACTTC. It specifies CASSQDPAGAAHEQYF.

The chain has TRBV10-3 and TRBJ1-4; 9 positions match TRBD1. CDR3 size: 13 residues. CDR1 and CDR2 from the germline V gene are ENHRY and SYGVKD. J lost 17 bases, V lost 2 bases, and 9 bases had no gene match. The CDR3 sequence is CAISEVAGQGLFF. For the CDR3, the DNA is TGTGCCATCAGTGAGGTTGCGGGACAGGGCCTTTTTTTT.

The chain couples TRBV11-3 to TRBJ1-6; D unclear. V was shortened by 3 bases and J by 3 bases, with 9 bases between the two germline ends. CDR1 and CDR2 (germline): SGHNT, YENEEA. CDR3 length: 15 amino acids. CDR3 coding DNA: TGTGCCAGCAGCTTTCGAGGAGACTATAATTCACCCCTCCACTTT. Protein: CASSFRGDYNSPLHF.

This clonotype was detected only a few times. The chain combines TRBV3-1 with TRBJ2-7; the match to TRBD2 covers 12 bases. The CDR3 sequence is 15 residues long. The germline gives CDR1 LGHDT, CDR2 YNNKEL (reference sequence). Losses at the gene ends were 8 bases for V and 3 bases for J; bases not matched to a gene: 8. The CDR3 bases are TGTGCCAGCGTCCCAGGACTAGCGGGAAACTACGAGCAGTACTTC. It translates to CASVPGLAGNYEQYF.

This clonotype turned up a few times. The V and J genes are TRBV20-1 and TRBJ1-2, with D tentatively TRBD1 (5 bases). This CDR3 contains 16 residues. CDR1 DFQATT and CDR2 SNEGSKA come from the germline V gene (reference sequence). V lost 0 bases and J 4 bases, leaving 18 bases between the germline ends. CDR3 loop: CSARDLSGTNIYGYTF. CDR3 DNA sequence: TGCAGTGCTAGAGATTTATCCGGGACGAATATCTATGGCTACACCTTC.

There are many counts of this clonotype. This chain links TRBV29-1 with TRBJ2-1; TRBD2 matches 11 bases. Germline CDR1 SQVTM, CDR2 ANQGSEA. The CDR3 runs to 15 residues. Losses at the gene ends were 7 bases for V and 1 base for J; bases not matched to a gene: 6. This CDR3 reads CSAPTSGSSYNEQFF. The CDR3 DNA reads TGCAGCGCCCCCACTAGCGGGAGTTCCTACAATGAGCAGTTCTTC.

This CDR3 is CASSRQDSWTEAFF. DNA of the CDR3: TGTGCCAGCAGCAGACAGGATTCGTGGACTGAAGCTTTCTTT. This chain links TRBV5-5 with TRBJ1-1, with D tentatively TRBD1 (6 bases). Germline V gene sequence: CDR1 SGHKS, CDR2 YYEKEE (reference sequence). This CDR3 is built from 14 residues. V was clipped by 4 bases and J by 5 bases, with 15 bases between them.

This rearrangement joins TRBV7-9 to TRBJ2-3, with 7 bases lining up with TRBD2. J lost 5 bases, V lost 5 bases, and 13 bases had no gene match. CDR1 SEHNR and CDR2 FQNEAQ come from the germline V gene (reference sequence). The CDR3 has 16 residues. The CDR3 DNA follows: TGTGCCAGCAGCCCAGAGCGGGGCGGCGTTCAAGATACGCAGTATTTT. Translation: CASSPERGGVQDTQYF.

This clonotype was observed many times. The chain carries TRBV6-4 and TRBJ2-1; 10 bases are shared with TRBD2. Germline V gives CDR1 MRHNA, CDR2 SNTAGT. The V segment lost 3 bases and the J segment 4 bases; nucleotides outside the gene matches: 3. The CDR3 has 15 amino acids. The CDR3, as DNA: TGTGCCAGCAGTGAAAAGCGGGAGGGTTACAATGAGCAGTTCTTC. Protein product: CASSEKREGYNEQFF.

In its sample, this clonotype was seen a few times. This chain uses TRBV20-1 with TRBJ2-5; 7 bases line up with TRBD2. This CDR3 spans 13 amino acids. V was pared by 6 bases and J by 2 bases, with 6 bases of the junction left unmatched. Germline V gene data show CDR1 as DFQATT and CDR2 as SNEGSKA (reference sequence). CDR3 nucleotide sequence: TGCAGTGCCGAGGTGGGGGGGCAAGAGACCCAGTACTTC. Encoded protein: CSAEVGGQETQYF.

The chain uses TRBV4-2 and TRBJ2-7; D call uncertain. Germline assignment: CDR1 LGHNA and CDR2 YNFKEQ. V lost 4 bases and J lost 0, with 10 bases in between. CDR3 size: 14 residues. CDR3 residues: CASSPRASSYEQYF. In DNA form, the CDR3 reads TGTGCCAGCAGCCCAAGGGCCAGCTCCTACGAGCAGTACTTC.

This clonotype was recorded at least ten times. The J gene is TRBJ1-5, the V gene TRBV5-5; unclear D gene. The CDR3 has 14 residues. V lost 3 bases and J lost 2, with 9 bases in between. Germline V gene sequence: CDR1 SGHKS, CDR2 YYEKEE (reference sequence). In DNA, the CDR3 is TGTGCCAGCAGCTCCTACGACGGCAATCAGCCCCAGCATTTT. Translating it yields CASSSYDGNQPQHF.

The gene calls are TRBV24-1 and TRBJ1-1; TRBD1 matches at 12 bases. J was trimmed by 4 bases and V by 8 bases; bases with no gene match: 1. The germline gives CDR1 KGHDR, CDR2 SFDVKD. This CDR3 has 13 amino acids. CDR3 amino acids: CATKGQGATEAFF. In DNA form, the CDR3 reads TGTGCCACCAAGGGACAGGGGGCCACTGAAGCTTTCTTT.

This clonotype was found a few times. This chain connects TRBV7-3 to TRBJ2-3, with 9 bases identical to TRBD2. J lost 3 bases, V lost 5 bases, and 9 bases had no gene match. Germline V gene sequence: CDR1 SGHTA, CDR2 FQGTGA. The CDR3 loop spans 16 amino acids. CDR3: CASSLGTSLVTDTQYF. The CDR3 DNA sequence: TGTGCCAGCAGCCTAGGGACTAGCTTGGTTACAGATACGCAGTATTTT.

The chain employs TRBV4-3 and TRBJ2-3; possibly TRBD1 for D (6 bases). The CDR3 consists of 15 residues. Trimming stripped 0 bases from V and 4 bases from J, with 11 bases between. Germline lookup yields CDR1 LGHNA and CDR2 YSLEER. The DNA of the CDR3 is TGCGCCAGCAGCCAAGATACAGGGCAGTCAGATACGCAGTATTTT. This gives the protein CASSQDTGQSDTQYF.

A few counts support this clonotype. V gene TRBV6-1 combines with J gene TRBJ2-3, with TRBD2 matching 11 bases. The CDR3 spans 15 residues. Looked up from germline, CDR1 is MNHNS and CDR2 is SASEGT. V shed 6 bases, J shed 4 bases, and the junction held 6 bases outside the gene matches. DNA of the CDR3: TGTGCCAGCAGCCGAATAGCGGGAGGGCCAGATACGCAGTATTTT. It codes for CASSRIAGGPDTQYF.

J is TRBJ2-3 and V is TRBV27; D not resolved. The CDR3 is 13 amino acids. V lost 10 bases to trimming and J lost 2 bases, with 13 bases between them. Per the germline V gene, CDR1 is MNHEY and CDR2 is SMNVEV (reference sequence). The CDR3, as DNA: TGTGCCATCCGAGCCATTAACACAGATACGCAGTATTTT. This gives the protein CAIRAINTDTQYF.

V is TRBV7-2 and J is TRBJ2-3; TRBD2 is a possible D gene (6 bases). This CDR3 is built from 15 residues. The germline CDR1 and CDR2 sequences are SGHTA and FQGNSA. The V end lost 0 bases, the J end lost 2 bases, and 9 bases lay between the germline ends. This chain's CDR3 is CASSLAPGLTDTQYF. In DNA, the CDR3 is TGTGCCAGCAGCTTAGCCCCGGGACTCACAGATACGCAGTATTTT. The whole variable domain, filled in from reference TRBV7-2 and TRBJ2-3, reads GAGVSQSPSNKVTEKGKDVELRCDPISGHTALYWYRQSLGQGLEFLIYFQGNSAPDKSGLPSDRFSAERTGGSVSTLTIQRTQQEDSAVYLCASSLAPGLTDTQYFGPGTRLTVL.

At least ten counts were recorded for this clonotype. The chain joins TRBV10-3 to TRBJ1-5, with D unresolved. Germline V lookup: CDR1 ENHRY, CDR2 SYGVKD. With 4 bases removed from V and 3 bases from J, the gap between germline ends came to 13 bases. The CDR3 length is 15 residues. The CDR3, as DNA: TGTGCCATCAGTGCCCGACCGGACGACAATCAGCCCCAGCATTTT. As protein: CAISARPDDNQPQHF.

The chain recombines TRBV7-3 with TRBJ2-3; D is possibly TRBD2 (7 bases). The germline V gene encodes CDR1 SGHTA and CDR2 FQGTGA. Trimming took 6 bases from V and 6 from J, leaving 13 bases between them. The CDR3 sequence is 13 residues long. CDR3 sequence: CASRPGGSDTQYF. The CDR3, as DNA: TGTGCCAGCAGACCGGGGGGCTCGGATACGCAGTATTTT.

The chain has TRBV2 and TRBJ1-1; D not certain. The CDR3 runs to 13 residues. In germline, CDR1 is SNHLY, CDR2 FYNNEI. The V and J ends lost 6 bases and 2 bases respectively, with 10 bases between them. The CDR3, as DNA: TGTGCCAGCAGCACGCATCCCAACACTGAAGCTTTCTTT. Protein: CASSTHPNTEAFF.

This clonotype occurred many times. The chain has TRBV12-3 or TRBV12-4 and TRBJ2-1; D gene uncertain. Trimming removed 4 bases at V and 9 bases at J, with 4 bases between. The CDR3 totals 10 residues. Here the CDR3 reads CASSSGEQFF. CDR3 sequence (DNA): TGTGCCAGCAGTTCGGGTGAGCAGTTCTTC.

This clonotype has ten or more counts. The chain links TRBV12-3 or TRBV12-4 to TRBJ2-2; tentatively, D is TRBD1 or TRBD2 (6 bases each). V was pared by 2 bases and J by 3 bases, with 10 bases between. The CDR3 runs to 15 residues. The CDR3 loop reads CASSLRGADTGELFF. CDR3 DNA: TGTGCCAGCAGTTTAAGGGGGGCTGACACCGGGGAGCTGTTTTTT.

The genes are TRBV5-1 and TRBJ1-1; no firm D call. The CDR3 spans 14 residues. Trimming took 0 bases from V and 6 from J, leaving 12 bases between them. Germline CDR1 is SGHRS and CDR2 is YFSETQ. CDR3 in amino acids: CASSLAFGFPEAFF. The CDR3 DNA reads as TGCGCCAGCAGCTTGGCGTTTGGATTCCCTGAAGCTTTCTTT. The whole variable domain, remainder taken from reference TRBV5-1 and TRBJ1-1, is KAGVTQTPRYLIKTRGQQVTLSCSPISGHRSVSWYQQTPGQGLQFLFEYFSETQRNKGNFPGRFSGRQFSNSRSEMNVSTLELGDSALYLCASSLAFGFPEAFFGQGTRLTVV.

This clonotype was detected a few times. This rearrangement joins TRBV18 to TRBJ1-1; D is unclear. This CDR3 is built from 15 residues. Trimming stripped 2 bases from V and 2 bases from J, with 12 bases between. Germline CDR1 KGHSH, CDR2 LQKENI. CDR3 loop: CASSPSRTGNTEAFF. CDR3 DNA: TGTGCCAGCTCACCAAGTCGGACGGGAAACACTGAAGCTTTCTTT.

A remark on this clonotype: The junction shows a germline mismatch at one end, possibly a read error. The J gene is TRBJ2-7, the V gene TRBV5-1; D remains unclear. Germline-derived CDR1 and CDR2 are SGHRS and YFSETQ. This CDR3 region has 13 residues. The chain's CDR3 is CASSFRASHEQYF. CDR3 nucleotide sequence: TGCGCCAGCAGCTTTCGGGCCTCCCACGAGCAGTACTTC.

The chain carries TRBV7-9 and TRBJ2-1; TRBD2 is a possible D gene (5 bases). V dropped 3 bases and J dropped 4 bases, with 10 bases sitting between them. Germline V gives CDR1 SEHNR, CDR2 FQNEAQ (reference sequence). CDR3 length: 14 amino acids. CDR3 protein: CASSFTQRYNEQFF. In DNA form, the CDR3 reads TGTGCCAGCAGCTTTACACAGCGGTACAATGAGCAGTTCTTC. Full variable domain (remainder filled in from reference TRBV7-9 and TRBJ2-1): DTGVSQNPRHKITKRGQNVTFRCDPISEHNRLYWYRQTLGQGPEFLTYFQNEAQLEKSRLLSDRFSAERPKGSFSTLEIQRTEQGDSAMYLCASSFTQRYNEQFFGPGTRLTVL.

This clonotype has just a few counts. CDR3 DNA: TGTGCCAGCAGCAAACAGGGACTGATGAACACTGAAGCTTTCTTT. It specifies CASSKQGLMNTEAFF. The chain has TRBV12-3 or TRBV12-4 and TRBJ1-1, with D possibly being TRBD1 (6 bases). V lost 6 bases and J 0 bases, leaving 14 bases between the germline ends. The CDR3 consists of 15 residues.

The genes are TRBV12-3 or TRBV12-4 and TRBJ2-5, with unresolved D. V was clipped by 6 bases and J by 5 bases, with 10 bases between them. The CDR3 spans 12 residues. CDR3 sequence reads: CASSRIGETQYF. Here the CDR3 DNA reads TGTGCCAGCAGCCGGATCGGGGAGACCCAGTACTTC.